These 17 T cell receptor beta chains share one sample of origin, sequenced in a study of blood T cell repertoires in COVID-19. The repertoire was sequenced with immunoSEQ multiplex PCR; TCRdb's copy has only in-frame clones and lacks some. The sample includes about 160,000 clones, over 80% of them seen just once. The sample consisted of peripheral blood. Source of these receptors: an elderly man with acute or convalescent COVID-19.

As for this clone: Other DNA sequences from this sample encode an identical CDR3 as well. The J gene is TRBJ2-1, the V gene TRBV5-1; weak D call: TRBD2 (5 bases). Germline V gene data show CDR1 as SGHRS and CDR2 as YFSETQ. The V end was cut by 0 bases, the J end by 0 bases, with 7 bases between. This CDR3 spans 15 amino acids. Written as DNA, the CDR3 is TGCGCCAGCAGCTTGGGAGGGTCCTCCTACAATGAGCAGTTCTTC. Protein sequence: CASSLGGSSYNEQFF.

The chain couples TRBV7-2 to TRBJ2-3; TRBD2 matches at 7 bases. Per germline, CDR1 SGHTA and CDR2 FQGNSA. This CDR3 has 18 residues. V was clipped by 4 bases and J by 0 bases; unmatched bases: 13. The CDR3 DNA reads TGTGCCAGCAGCTCGCCCACTCGCGGGGGACGTAGCACAGATACGCAGTATTTT. It encodes CASSSPTRGGRSTDTQYF.

The chain employs TRBV18 and TRBJ2-1; 14 bases line up with TRBD2. Per the germline V gene, CDR1 is KGHSH and CDR2 is LQKENI. This CDR3 contains 17 residues. Losses at the gene ends were 4 bases for V and 7 bases for J; bases not matched to a gene: 9. The CDR3 sequence is CASSQRTSGRHPNEQFF. DNA of the CDR3: TGTGCCAGCTCACAGCGGACTAGCGGGAGGCATCCAAATGAGCAGTTCTTC.

The J gene is TRBJ2-7, the V gene TRBV28; 14 nucleotides match TRBD2. The CDR3 consists of 16 residues. Trimming removed 6 bases from V and 9 bases from J; junction bases left unmatched: 13. Germline V gene sequence: CDR1 MDHEN, CDR2 SYDVKM. The CDR3 nucleotides are TGTGCCAGCAGGACACCTGGGACTAGCGGGAGCCTACCGCAGTACTTC. Residues: CASRTPGTSGSLPQYF.

The genes are TRBV29-1 and TRBJ1-5; no definite D call. CDR3 length: 13 amino acids. CDR1 is SQVTM and CDR2 is ANQGSEA in the germline V gene. V lost 4 bases and J lost 3, with 10 bases in between. The CDR3: CSVVSGYNQPQHF. The CDR3 DNA reads TGCAGCGTTGTTTCAGGCTACAATCAGCCCCAGCATTTT.

The gene calls are TRBV4-1 and TRBJ1-3, with 7 nucleotides matching TRBD1. The CDR3 contains 17 residues. Germline V gives CDR1 MGHRA, CDR2 YSYEKL. Losses at the gene ends were 0 bases for V and 8 bases for J; bases not matched to a gene: 13. This CDR3 reads CASSQEGLQGVPDTIYF. CDR3 DNA: TGCGCCAGCAGCCAAGAGGGTCTTCAGGGGGTTCCAGACACCATATATTTT.

The chain combines TRBV25-1 with TRBJ2-5, with 13 bases lining up with TRBD2. Per germline, CDR1 MGHDK and CDR2 SYGVNS. The CDR3 contains 15 residues. The J segment lost 4 bases and the V segment lost 5 bases, leaving 4 bases of the junction unmatched. The CDR3 DNA sequence: TGTGCCAGCAGTCGACTAGCGGGAGGTGGAGAGACCCAGTACTTC. Its protein product is CASSRLAGGGETQYF.

The rearrangement joins TRBV19 to TRBJ1-2; 8 bases map to TRBD1. J gave up 3 bases and V 6 bases, and 6 bases lay outside the gene matches. Per germline, CDR1 LNHDA and CDR2 SQIVND (reference sequence). This CDR3 region has 14 residues. CDR3 nucleotide sequence: TGTGCCAGTAGCCGCGTGACAGGGGACTATGGCTACACCTTC. Its protein product is CASSRVTGDYGYTF.

The chain uses TRBV25-1 and TRBJ1-5; no clear D. V gave up 2 bases and J gave up 7 bases, with 12 bases separating them. CDR1 and CDR2 (germline): MGHDK, SYGVNS. The CDR3 covers 14 residues. This chain's CDR3 is CASSELTTGQPQHF. The CDR3 region has the DNA TGTGCCAGCAGTGAACTGACAACTGGGCAGCCCCAGCATTTT.

The chain has TRBV5-4 and TRBJ2-7; D gene uncertain. The ends were cut back, 0 bases at V and 1 base at J, with 5 bases in the middle. Germline CDR1 SGHNT, CDR2 YYREEE (reference sequence). The CDR3 covers 13 residues. The CDR3 is CASSLAESYEQYF. The CDR3 DNA follows: TGTGCCAGCAGCTTGGCGGAGTCCTACGAGCAGTACTTC.

V gene TRBV5-1 combines with J gene TRBJ2-5; 9 bases are shared with TRBD2. The CDR3 runs to 16 residues. Germline CDR1 and CDR2: SGHRS and YFSETQ. Unmatched junction bases numbered 12, after V lost 5 bases and J lost 4 bases. CDR3 loop: CASRPAIAGAAETQYF. CDR3 bases: TGCGCCAGCAGGCCAGCGATAGCGGGAGCGGCAGAGACCCAGTACTTC. The full variable domain, in which reference TRBV5-1 and TRBJ2-5 provide the parts outside the CDR3, is KAGVTQTPRYLIKTRGQQVTLSCSPISGHRSVSWYQQTPGQGLQFLFEYFSETQRNKGNFPGRFSGRQFSNSRSEMNVSTLELGDSALYLCASRPAIAGAAETQYFGPGTRLLVL.

This chain links TRBV7-9 with TRBJ1-5; D is undetermined. This CDR3 is built from 14 residues. CDR1 and CDR2 (germline): SEHNR, FQNEAQ (reference sequence). Trimming left V 4 bases short and J 4 bases short, with 11 bases between. DNA for the CDR3: TGTGCCAGCAGCTCCTCGGTGGAGAATCAGCCCCAGCATTTT. Residues: CASSSSVENQPQHF.

The chain links TRBV7-6 to TRBJ2-2; D may be TRBD1 (6 bases). The germline V gene has CDR1 SGHVS and CDR2 FNYEAQ. V lost 1 base and J lost 3, with 6 bases in between. The CDR3 length is 14 residues. This chain's CDR3 is CASSLGTDTGELFF. DNA for the CDR3: TGTGCCAGCAGCTTAGGGACAGACACCGGGGAGCTGTTTTTT. The full variable domain, in which reference TRBV7-6 and TRBJ2-2 provide the parts outside the CDR3, is GAGVSQSPRYKVTKRGQDVALRCDPISGHVSLYWYRQALGQGPEFLTYFNYEAQQDKSGLPNDRFSAERPEGSISTLTIQRTEQRDSAMYRCASSLGTDTGELFFGEGSRLTVL.

The rearrangement joins TRBV24-1 to TRBJ2-1; possibly TRBD2 for D (7 bases). The CDR3 totals 15 residues. Per germline, CDR1 KGHDR and CDR2 SFDVKD. Trimming left V 7 bases short and J 6 bases short, with 18 bases between. The CDR3 sequence is CATSPRGGFSNEQFF. CDR3 bases: TGTGCCACCAGCCCCCGCGGGGGCTTCAGCAATGAGCAGTTCTTC.

The chain links TRBV18 to TRBJ2-1; TRBD2 aligns across 12 bases. The CDR3 spans 17 residues. V trimming: 4 bases; J trimming: 6 bases; junction bases outside the gene matches: 10. Germline V CDR1 and CDR2: KGHSH, LQKENI. The CDR3 region is CASSRSSPSGGANEQFF. The CDR3 region has the DNA TGTGCCAGCTCACGGTCATCTCCTAGCGGGGGGGCCAATGAGCAGTTCTTC.

The chain carries TRBV6-5 and TRBJ1-1; 7 bases are shared with TRBD1. The CDR3 length is 14 residues. Germline loops: CDR1 MNHEY, CDR2 SVGAGI. V gave up 6 bases and J gave up 0 bases; unmatched junction bases: 4. CDR3 in DNA: TGTGCCAGCAGGATGACAGGGATGAACACTGAAGCTTTCTTT. Translation: CASRMTGMNTEAFF.

The chain employs TRBV29-1 and TRBJ2-7; 8 nucleotides agree with TRBD1. Germline lookup yields CDR1 SQVTM and CDR2 ANQGSEA. The V and J ends lost 4 bases and 4 bases, in that order; junction bases with no gene match: 9. The CDR3 covers 14 residues. CDR3 region: CSVANGQGPYEQYF. The CDR3 DNA reads TGCAGCGTTGCTAACGGACAGGGTCCATACGAGCAGTACTTC.